This T cell receptor (beta chain) emerged from a study of T-cell memory formation after mild COVID-19. Study-level points and caveats: Some responding clones appeared in pre-infection memory, suggesting cross-reactive memory joined.

This CDR3 is built from 14 residues. Deletions cut 0 bases from V and 9 bases from J, with 15 bases between. CDR1 and CDR2 (germline): SGHRS, YFSETQ. There are many counts of this clonotype. The antigen remains undetermined. TCRdb fed the 5' RACE reads into MiXCR, producing one record per CDR3 protein. Among approximately 150,000 distinct CDR3 sequences listed, 10% to 15% were seen once. What was sequenced was PBMCs or a T cell subset sorted from them (not recorded which). This chain connects TRBV5-1 to TRBJ2-5, with D tentatively TRBD1 (6 bases). This TCR was sampled from a man between 18 and 29 years old who had mild COVID-19 (a few samples of this study predate the infection). Cell type and time point are not known. The CDR3: CASSLETPQGAQYF. In nucleotides, the CDR3 is TGCGCCAGCAGCTTGGAGACGCCACAGGGAGCCCAGTACTTC.